This T cell receptor beta chain came from a study of blood T cells in healthy people across ages. The CDR3 totals 14 residues. CDR1 DFQATT and CDR2 SNEGSKA come from the germline V gene (reference sequence). The ends lost 6 bases at V and 5 bases at J; junction bases unmatched: 8. This clonotype came up a few times. Then a second PCR, running about 6 to 12 cycles, was carried out with a sample-barcoded 5' primer and a J-beta primer mix. Researchers report that a template-switch adaptor with 12 random nucleotides tagged each cDNA molecule. TCRdb passed the 5' RACE reads through MiXCR, listing each CDR3 protein once. Seen here are roughly 680,000 distinct CDR3 sequences, approximately 50% observed once, and the top ten hold under 35%. Isolation recovered at least 7 million PBMCs from every sample. Each sample provided at least 5.5 micrograms of extracted total RNA.

Material for sequencing was blood. The gene calls are TRBV20-1 and TRBJ1-2; TRBD1 matches at 11 bases. The TCR originated in a woman in her sixties in good health. The CDR3 loop reads CSADGTGGYYGYTF. The CDR3 coding sequence is TGCAGTGCCGATGGGACAGGGGGTTATTATGGCTACACCTTC.